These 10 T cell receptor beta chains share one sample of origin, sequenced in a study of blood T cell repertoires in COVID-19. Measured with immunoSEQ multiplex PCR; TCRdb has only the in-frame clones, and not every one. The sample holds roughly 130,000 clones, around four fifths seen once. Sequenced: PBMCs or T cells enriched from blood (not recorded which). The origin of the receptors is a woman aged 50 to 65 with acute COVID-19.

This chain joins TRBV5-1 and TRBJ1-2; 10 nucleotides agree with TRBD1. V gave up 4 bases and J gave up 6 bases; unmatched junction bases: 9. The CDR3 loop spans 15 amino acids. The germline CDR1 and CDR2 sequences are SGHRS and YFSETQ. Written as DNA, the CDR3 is TGCGCCAGCAGCGTGGAAGGGGACAGGGGCAATGGCTACACCTTC. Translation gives CASSVEGDRGNGYTF.

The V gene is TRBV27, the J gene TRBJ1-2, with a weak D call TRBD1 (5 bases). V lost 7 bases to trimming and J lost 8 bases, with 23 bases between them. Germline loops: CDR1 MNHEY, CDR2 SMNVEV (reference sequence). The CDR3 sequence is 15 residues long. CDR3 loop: CASTPRAVLGGGYTF. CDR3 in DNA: TGTGCCAGCACTCCCAGGGCCGTACTCGGTGGGGGCTACACCTTC.

The CDR3 reads CATSRGTGSYEQYF. The CDR3 coding sequence is TGTGCCACCAGCAGAGGGACAGGGTCCTACGAGCAGTACTTC. The chain combines TRBV15 with TRBJ2-7; TRBD1 matches at 8 bases. CDR1 is LNHNV and CDR2 is YYDKDF in the germline V gene (reference sequence). The ends lost 1 base at V and 1 base at J; junction bases unmatched: 0. The length of the CDR3 is 14 residues.

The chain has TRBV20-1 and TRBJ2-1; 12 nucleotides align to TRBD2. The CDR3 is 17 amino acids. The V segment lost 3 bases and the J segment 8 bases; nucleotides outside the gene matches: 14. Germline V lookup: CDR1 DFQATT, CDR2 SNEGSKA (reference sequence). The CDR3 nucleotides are TGCAGTGCTAGTTTCCAGGGCACTAGCGGGAGGATAGATGAGCAGTTCTTC. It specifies CSASFQGTSGRIDEQFF.

CDR3 region: CASSLTGTSAGDEQFF. CDR3 DNA: TGTGCCAGCAGCTTAACGGGGACTAGCGCAGGGGATGAGCAGTTCTTC. The chain couples TRBV7-3 to TRBJ2-1; 10 bases match TRBD2. Germline trimming cut 0 bases from V and 8 bases from J; bases unmatched to any gene: 7. There are 16 residues in the CDR3. Germline CDR1 SGHTA, CDR2 FQGTGA.

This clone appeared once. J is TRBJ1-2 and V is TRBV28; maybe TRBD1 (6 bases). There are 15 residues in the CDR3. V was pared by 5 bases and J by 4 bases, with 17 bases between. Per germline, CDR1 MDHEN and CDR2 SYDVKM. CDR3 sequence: CASSPPWEGGYGYTF. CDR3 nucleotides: TGTGCCAGCAGTCCCCCCTGGGAGGGGGGCTATGGCTACACCTTC.

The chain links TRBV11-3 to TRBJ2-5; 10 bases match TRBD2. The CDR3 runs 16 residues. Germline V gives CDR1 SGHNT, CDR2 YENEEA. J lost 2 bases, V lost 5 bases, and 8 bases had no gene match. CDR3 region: CASSRRLAGGQETQYF. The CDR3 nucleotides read TGTGCCAGCAGCCGTCGACTAGCGGGCGGACAAGAGACCCAGTACTTC.

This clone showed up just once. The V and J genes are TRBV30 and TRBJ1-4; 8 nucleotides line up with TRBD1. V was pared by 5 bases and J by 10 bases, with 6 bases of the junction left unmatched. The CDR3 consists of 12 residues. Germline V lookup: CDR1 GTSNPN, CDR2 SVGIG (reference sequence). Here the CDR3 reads CAWGKTGGKLFF. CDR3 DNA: TGTGCCTGGGGGAAAACAGGGGGAAAACTGTTTTTT.

CDR3 bases: TGTGCCAGCAGTGGACAGGGAGGAGTCGAGCAGTACTTC. This codes for CASSGQGGVEQYF. The chain couples TRBV2 to TRBJ2-7; maybe TRBD1 (7 bases). Germline CDR1 SNHLY, CDR2 FYNNEI. Deletions cut 4 bases from V and 6 bases from J, with 13 bases between. The CDR3 runs to 13 residues.

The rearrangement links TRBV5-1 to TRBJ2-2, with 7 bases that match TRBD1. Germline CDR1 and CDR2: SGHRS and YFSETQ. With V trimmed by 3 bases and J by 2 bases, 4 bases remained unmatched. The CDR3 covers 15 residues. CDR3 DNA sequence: TGCGCCAGCAGCTCTGACAGGGCTAACACCGGGGAGCTGTTTTTT. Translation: CASSSDRANTGELFF.